One sample yielded the 28 T cell receptor beta chains listed below, sequenced in a study of CD8 T cells in Susac syndrome. When the RNA was reverse transcribed, random hexamers were used with an input of 0.5 to 1 ug. One entry per CDR3 protein, called by TCRdb with MiXCR from the immunoSEQ multiplex PCR reads. The sample has some 150,000 distinct CDR3 sequences, roughly 95% seen once. Sequencing used CD4+ T cells from PBMCs. These receptors came from a human donor with Susac syndrome.

The V and J genes are TRBV9 and TRBJ2-3, with D perhaps matching TRBD2 (5 bases). In germline, CDR1 is SGDLS, CDR2 YYNGEE. This CDR3 region has 16 residues. Trimming removed 4 bases at V and 3 bases at J, with 18 bases between. In DNA, the CDR3 is TGTGCCAGCAGCCTTAGAGGGCTGGGGTTGACAGATACGCAGTATTTT. This gives the protein CASSLRGLGLTDTQYF. Variable domain in full (rest from reference TRBV9 and TRBJ2-3): DSGVTQTPKHLITATGQRVTLRCSPRSGDLSVYWYQQSLDQGLQFLIQYYNGEERAKGNILERFSAQQFPDLHSELNLSSLELGDSALYFCASSLRGLGLTDTQYFGPGTRLTVL.

This chain links TRBV6-6 with TRBJ1-6; D perhaps matches TRBD1 (5 bases). The CDR3 runs to 16 residues. The V gene's germline CDR1 is MNHNY and CDR2 SVGAGI (reference sequence). Trimming removed 6 bases from V and 0 bases from J, with 12 bases in between. CDR3: CASSLAGGSYNSPLHF. CDR3 coding DNA: TGTGCCAGCAGCCTGGCGGGGGGCTCCTATAATTCACCCCTCCACTTT.

J is TRBJ1-4 and V is TRBV5-6; 7 bases fit TRBD1. Germline trimming cut 3 bases from V and 0 bases from J; bases unmatched to any gene: 5. The CDR3 loop spans 16 amino acids. Germline-derived CDR1 and CDR2 are SGHDT and YYEEEE. CDR3 in DNA: TGTGCCAGCAGCTATGGGACAGTTGCAACTAATGAAAAACTGTTTTTT. Translation: CASSYGTVATNEKLFF.

The rearrangement links TRBV20-1 to TRBJ2-5; a weak D match, TRBD2 (5 bases). Trimming cost V 3 bases and J 5 bases, with 16 bases left between them. The V gene's germline CDR1 is DFQATT and CDR2 SNEGSKA (reference sequence). The CDR3 is 14 amino acids. CDR3 nucleotide sequence: TGCAGTGCTAGCCGGACTGAAATTTACGAGACCCAGTACTTC. This codes for CSASRTEIYETQYF.

This chain links TRBV5-1 with TRBJ2-3; 8 nucleotides agree with TRBD2. This CDR3 is 16 amino acids long. CDR1 is SGHRS, CDR2 YFSETQ, per germline. Trimming at V came to 0 bases and at J to 4 bases, leaving 7 bases not matched to a gene. The CDR3, as DNA: TGCGCCAGCAGCTTGGCAAGACTAGCGATCCCAGATACGCAGTATTTT. Protein product: CASSLARLAIPDTQYF.

The chain employs TRBV9 and TRBJ1-2, with TRBD1 matching over 8 bases. This CDR3 spans 16 amino acids. Trimming took 1 base from V and 7 from J; bases not matched to a gene: 12. CDR1 and CDR2 from the germline V gene are SGDLS and YYNGEE. CDR3 protein: CASSVSAGQGLGGYTF. The CDR3 DNA sequence: TGTGCCAGCAGCGTATCTGCCGGACAGGGTTTAGGTGGCTACACCTTC.

The CDR3 region is CASTLIFPGRSHYGYTF. Here the CDR3 DNA reads TGCGCCAGCACACTGATCTTCCCGGGACGCTCTCACTATGGCTACACCTTC. The chain joins TRBV23-1 to TRBJ1-2; maybe TRBD1 (5 bases). TRBV23-1 counts as an open reading frame of uncertain function. The CDR3 extends over 17 amino acids. The V end was cut by 7 bases, the J end by 3 bases, with 24 bases between.

The V call is TRBV20-1, the J call TRBJ2-5; 7 positions match TRBD2. The germline V gene encodes CDR1 DFQATT and CDR2 SNEGSKA (reference sequence). There are 15 residues in the CDR3. Losses at the gene ends were 6 bases for V and 0 bases for J; bases not matched to a gene: 10. The CDR3 loop reads CSATTSRRYQETQYF. CDR3 bases: TGCAGTGCCACGACTAGCCGGAGGTACCAAGAGACCCAGTACTTC.

This clonotype has just one count. V gene TRBV29-1 combines with J gene TRBJ2-3; either TRBD1 or TRBD2 may supply D (5 bases each). The CDR3 runs to 13 residues. Trimming cost V 4 bases and J 6 bases, with 14 bases left between them. Germline CDR1 is SQVTM and CDR2 is ANQGSEA. The DNA for the CDR3 is TGCAGCGTTGGGGACCCCGTTCGCGATACGCAGTATTTT. Protein product: CSVGDPVRDTQYF.

V gene TRBV29-1 combines with J gene TRBJ2-1, with 9 bases that match TRBD1. This CDR3 has 15 amino acids. The germline V gene has CDR1 SQVTM and CDR2 ANQGSEA. The V gene end was trimmed by 4 bases and the J gene end by 9 bases; junction bases not matched to a gene: 13. In nucleotides, the CDR3 is TGCAGCGTTGTGGGACAGGGTTTCGCCCAGGGTGAGCAGTTCTTC. The encoded protein is CSVVGQGFAQGEQFF.

The J gene is TRBJ1-2, the V gene TRBV2, with 9 bases that match TRBD1. CDR1 is SNHLY, CDR2 FYNNEI, per germline. Unmatched junction bases numbered 7, after V lost 8 bases and J lost 12 bases. The CDR3 runs 11 residues. CDR3 sequence: CASGTGPPNTF. The CDR3 DNA reads TGTGCCAGCGGGACAGGGCCCCCAAACACCTTC.

The chain couples TRBV15 to TRBJ2-3; the D is unclear. Germline V CDR1 and CDR2: LNHNV, YYDKDF (reference sequence). The CDR3 totals 14 residues. V lost 4 bases and J lost 3, with 11 bases in between. The CDR3 here is CATSKVHGTDTQYF. In nucleotides, the CDR3 is TGTGCCACCAGCAAAGTACATGGGACAGATACGCAGTATTTT.

This chain uses TRBV2 with TRBJ1-4, with D possibly being TRBD1 (6 bases). V lost 4 bases, J lost 11 bases, and 11 bases lay in between. In germline, CDR1 is SNHLY, CDR2 FYNNEI. This CDR3 is built from 12 residues. This chain's CDR3 is CASSGFGQKLFF. In DNA form, the CDR3 reads TGTGCCAGCAGTGGATTCGGACAGAAACTGTTTTTT.

The chain recombines TRBV18 with TRBJ2-1, with D possibly TRBD2 on 6 matching bases. The CDR3 totals 15 residues. CDR1 and CDR2 (germline): KGHSH, LQKENI. V was pared by 1 base and J by 6 bases, with 13 bases between. CDR3 DNA: TGTGCCAGCTCACCACTCCGTAGCGGCGGCAATGAGCAGTTCTTC. It encodes CASSPLRSGGNEQFF.

The J gene is TRBJ1-2, the V gene TRBV25-1; D remains ambiguous. The CDR3 is made up of 18 amino acids. The germline CDR1 and CDR2 sequences are MGHDK and SYGVNS. V lost 1 base and J 0 bases, leaving 18 bases between the germline ends. The CDR3 nucleotides read TGTGCCAGCAGTGAATCCAGAGGCAGTCATTCAGCTAACTATGGCTACACCTTC. It specifies CASSESRGSHSANYGYTF.

This chain links TRBV29-1 with TRBJ1-1, with 8 bases identical to TRBD1. Germline V lookup: CDR1 SQVTM, CDR2 ANQGSEA. The CDR3 sequence is 14 residues long. Unmatched junction bases numbered 4, after V lost 4 bases and J lost 0 bases. The CDR3 spells CSVGGQDLNTEAFF. The CDR3 DNA reads TGCAGCGTTGGGGGACAGGATTTGAACACTGAAGCTTTCTTT.

V and J are TRBV14 and TRBJ1-5; D is ambiguous. This CDR3 region has 13 residues. Between the trimmed V and J ends, which lost 1 base and 9 bases, there was a span of 10 bases. Germline V lookup: CDR1 SGHDN, CDR2 FVKESK. Here the CDR3 reads CASSQALTGPQHF. Written as DNA, the CDR3 is TGTGCCAGCAGCCAAGCCCTGACGGGGCCCCAGCATTTT.

This clonotype was observed a single time. As DNA, the CDR3 is TGCAGCGTTGTTATGGGGGCCGGCGTCTCTGGGGCCAACGTCCTGACTTTC. Protein product: CSVVMGAGVSGANVLTF. The V gene is TRBV29-1, the J gene TRBJ2-6; TRBD1 is a possible D gene (6 bases). The CDR3 extends over 17 amino acids. CDR1 and CDR2 from the germline V gene are SQVTM and ANQGSEA. Trimming removed 4 bases from V and 0 bases from J, with 16 bases in between.

The J gene is TRBJ2-3, the V gene TRBV20-1, with D maybe TRBD2 (6 bases). V was pared by 5 bases and J by 7 bases, with 16 bases between. CDR1 and CDR2 from the germline V gene are DFQATT and SNEGSKA (reference sequence). The CDR3 has 13 amino acids. CDR3 sequence (DNA): TGCAGTGCTCCCCTACCTGGCGGGAATACGCAGTATTTT. Its protein product is CSAPLPGGNTQYF.

The chain combines TRBV15 with TRBJ2-3; 8 bases fit TRBD1. The length of the CDR3 is 16 residues. Trimming at V came to 0 bases and at J to 3 bases, leaving 5 bases not matched to a gene. Per the germline V gene, CDR1 is LNHNV and CDR2 is YYDKDF (reference sequence). CDR3 DNA: TGTGCCACCAGCAGAGATCAGGGGGCGAGGACAGATACGCAGTATTTT. It yields the protein CATSRDQGARTDTQYF.

The CDR3: CASSLFQGAEAFF. DNA of the CDR3: TGTGCCAGCAGTTTATTCCAGGGCGCTGAAGCTTTCTTT. The chain has TRBV12-3 or TRBV12-4 and TRBJ1-1; a possible D gene is TRBD1 (5 bases). This CDR3 comprises 13 residues. V lost 2 bases, J lost 6 bases, and 10 bases lay in between.

The chain carries TRBV25-1 and TRBJ1-1; D is unclear. The CDR3 has 12 residues. CDR1 MGHDK and CDR2 SYGVNS come from the germline V gene. V shed 7 bases and J shed 1 base, with 7 bases lying between them. CDR3 protein: CASTRENTEAFF. In DNA, the CDR3 is TGTGCCAGCACCCGGGAGAACACTGAAGCTTTCTTT. Using reference TRBV25-1 and TRBJ1-1 for the parts outside the CDR3, the full variable domain is EADIYQTPRYLVIGTGKKITLECSQTMGHDKMYWYQQDPGMELHLIHYSYGVNSTEKGDLSSESTVSRIRTEHFPLTLESARPSHTSQYLCASTRENTEAFFGQGTRLTVV.

This chain connects TRBV20-1 to TRBJ2-3; D is ambiguous. The CDR3 loop spans 12 amino acids. V lost 2 bases and J lost 6, with 9 bases in between. Germline V gives CDR1 DFQATT, CDR2 SNEGSKA (reference sequence). CDR3 in DNA: TGCAGTGCTAGAACAAGCGCGGATACGCAGTATTTT. As protein: CSARTSADTQYF.

V and J are TRBV24-1 and TRBJ1-2; D unclear. The CDR3 runs to 13 residues. Looked up from germline, CDR1 is KGHDR and CDR2 is SFDVKD. Between the trimmed V and J ends, which lost 7 bases and 0 bases, there was a span of 8 bases. The CDR3 region has the DNA TGTGCCACCAGCGGAGGAACTAACTATGGCTACACCTTC. It yields the protein CATSGGTNYGYTF.

This chain connects TRBV29-1 to TRBJ2-1; TRBD2 agrees at 7 bases. Germline loops: CDR1 SQVTM, CDR2 ANQGSEA. The CDR3 covers 12 residues. The V gene end was trimmed by 6 bases and the J gene end by 8 bases; junction bases not matched to a gene: 7. The CDR3 protein is CSVRGGRDEQFF. Here the CDR3 DNA reads TGCAGCGTGCGGGGAGGGCGGGATGAGCAGTTCTTC.

The chain recombines TRBV29-1 with TRBJ1-4; D possibly corresponds to TRBD1 (6 bases). Germline V gives CDR1 SQVTM, CDR2 ANQGSEA. The CDR3 has 13 amino acids. V dropped 4 bases and J dropped 4 bases, with 10 bases sitting between them. The CDR3 sequence: CSVADSFNEKLFF. The CDR3, as DNA: TGCAGCGTTGCGGACAGCTTTAATGAAAAACTGTTTTTT.

V is TRBV15 and J is TRBJ2-7, with 10 bases that match TRBD2. This CDR3 spans 15 amino acids. The J segment lost 6 bases and the V segment lost 2 bases, leaving 7 bases of the junction unmatched. CDR1 and CDR2 (germline): LNHNV, YYDKDF (reference sequence). The CDR3 spells CATSRPPGLAFEQYF. CDR3 sequence (DNA): TGTGCCACCAGCAGACCGCCGGGACTAGCGTTCGAGCAGTACTTC.

This clonotype was seen only once. Here the CDR3 DNA reads TGCAGTGCCGCTAGTAGCGGCGACGAGCAGTACTTC. Translating gives CSAASSGDEQYF. The rearrangement joins TRBV20-1 to TRBJ2-7, with a tentative D call TRBD2 (6 bases). This CDR3 region has 12 residues. V dropped 6 bases and J dropped 5 bases, with 14 bases sitting between them. The germline gives CDR1 DFQATT, CDR2 SNEGSKA (reference sequence).